Ten or more counts support the clone carrying this T cell receptor beta chain. The antigen is not known. Trimming took 2 bases from V and 7 from J, leaving 15 bases between them. The CDR3 has 14 amino acids. Germline V gives CDR1 DFQATT, CDR2 SNEGSKA (reference sequence). The source of the sample is a study of early T cells in non-severe SARS-CoV-2 infection. The wider study: Unsorted whole-blood RNA was sequenced in bulk, leaving chains unpaired. Findings and limits, study-wide: VDJdb-based matching was biased toward anti-spike CD8 responses and missed private and CD4 specificities.

Molecules of cDNA were individually given unique molecular identifiers that were attached to them. TCRdb itself ran the 5' RACE reads through MiXCR, one entry per CDR3 protein. The table shows 55,000 to 65,000 distinct CDR3 sequences, with about an eighth occurring only once. V usage is TRBV20-1 and J usage is TRBJ2-1, with D tentatively TRBD2 (6 bases). Sequencing was carried out using whole blood. This sequence originates from an adult who was a healthcare worker with PCR-confirmed SARS-CoV-2 infection or an uninfected control (not recorded which). DNA for the CDR3: TGCAGTGCTAGAAAAAGCGGGTACCGAAATGAGCAGTTCTTC. Protein product: CSARKSGYRNEQFF.